The 2 T cell receptor beta chains reported below all come from one sample, sequenced in a study of blood T cells in healthy people across ages (dated by TCRdb to between 2015 and 2017). Library construction relied on 5' RACE. The second PCR ran for about 6 to 11 cycles and used a J-beta primer mix along with a sample-barcoded 5' primer. TCRdb redid the processing of the public reads, applying fastp at Q25 and MiXCR, and retained in-frame beta chains. Every CDR3 protein is listed once, alongside the most common genes and DNA of its rows. Present in this sample are 1.5 million to 2 million distinct CDR3 sequences, roughly two fifths of which were seen just once. Clones ranked in the top ten supply approximately 22% of the sample. The specimen was blood. The receptors come from a human donor in good health.

This chain joins TRBV29-1 and TRBJ1-2, with D hard to call. The length of the CDR3 is 10 residues. Looked up from germline, CDR1 is SQVTM and CDR2 is ANQGSEA. V lost 6 bases to trimming and J lost 8 bases, with 10 bases between them. DNA for the CDR3: TGCAGCGTGGCGCCGGGGGGCTACACCTTC. Protein product: CSVAPGGYTF.

Remarks on this clonotype: Since a much larger clone is just one base distant, this may be a read error. V gene TRBV29-1 combines with J gene TRBJ2-7; possibly TRBD1 for D (6 bases). Germline V lookup: CDR1 SQVTM, CDR2 ANQGSEA. V lost 4 bases to trimming and J lost 7 bases, with 20 bases between them. The CDR3 is 14 amino acids. The CDR3 loop reads CSVAMGALGNEQYF. The CDR3 nucleotides are TGCAGCGTTGCAATGGGGGCCTTGGGGAATGAGCAGTACTTC.